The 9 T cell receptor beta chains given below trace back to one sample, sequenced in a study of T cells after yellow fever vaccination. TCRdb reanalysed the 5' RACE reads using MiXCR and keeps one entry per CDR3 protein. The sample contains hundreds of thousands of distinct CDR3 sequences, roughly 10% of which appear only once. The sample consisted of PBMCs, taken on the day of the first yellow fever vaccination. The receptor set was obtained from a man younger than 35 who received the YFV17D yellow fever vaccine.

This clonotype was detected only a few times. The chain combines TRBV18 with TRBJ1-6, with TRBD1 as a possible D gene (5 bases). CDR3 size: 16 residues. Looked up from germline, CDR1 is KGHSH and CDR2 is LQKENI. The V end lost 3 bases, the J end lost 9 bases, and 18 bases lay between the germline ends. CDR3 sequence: CASSPNRDPTLSPLHF. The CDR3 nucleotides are TGTGCCAGCTCACCGAATAGGGACCCTACCCTTTCACCCCTCCACTTT.

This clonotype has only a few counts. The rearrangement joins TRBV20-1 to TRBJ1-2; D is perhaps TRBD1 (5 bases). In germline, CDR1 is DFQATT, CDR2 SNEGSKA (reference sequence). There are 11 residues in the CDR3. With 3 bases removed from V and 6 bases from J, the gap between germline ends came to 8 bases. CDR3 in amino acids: CSASKGDGYTF. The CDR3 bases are TGCAGTGCTAGTAAAGGGGATGGCTACACCTTC.

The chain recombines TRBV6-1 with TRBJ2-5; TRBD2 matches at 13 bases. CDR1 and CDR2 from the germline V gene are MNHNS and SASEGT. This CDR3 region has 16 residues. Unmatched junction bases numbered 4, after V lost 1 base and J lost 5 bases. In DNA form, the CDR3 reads TGTGCCAGCAGTGAAGATCCGGGACTAGCGGGGGAGACCCAGTACTTC. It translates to CASSEDPGLAGETQYF.

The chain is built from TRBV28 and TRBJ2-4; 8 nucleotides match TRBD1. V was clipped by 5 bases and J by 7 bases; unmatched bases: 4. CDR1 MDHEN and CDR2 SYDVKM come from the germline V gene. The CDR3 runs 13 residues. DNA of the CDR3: TGTGCCAGCAGTCCCCGGGACAGGAACATTCAGTACTTC. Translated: CASSPRDRNIQYF.

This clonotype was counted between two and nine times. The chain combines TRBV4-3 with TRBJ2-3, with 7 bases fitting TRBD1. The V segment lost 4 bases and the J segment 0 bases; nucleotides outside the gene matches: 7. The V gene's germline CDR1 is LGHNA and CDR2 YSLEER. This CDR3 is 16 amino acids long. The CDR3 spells CASSRQMGQSTDTQYF. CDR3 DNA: TGCGCCAGCAGCCGTCAAATGGGACAGAGCACAGATACGCAGTATTTT.

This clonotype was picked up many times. In nucleotides, the CDR3 is TGTGCCATCAGTGAGTGGGGACCACTTACGGGTGGTAATTCACCCCTCCACTTT. This sequence encodes CAISEWGPLTGGNSPLHF. V is TRBV10-3 and J is TRBJ1-6; D is perhaps TRBD1 (5 bases). The CDR3 length is 18 residues. Germline lookup yields CDR1 ENHRY and CDR2 SYGVKD. The ends were cut back, 1 base at V and 6 bases at J, with 19 bases in the middle.

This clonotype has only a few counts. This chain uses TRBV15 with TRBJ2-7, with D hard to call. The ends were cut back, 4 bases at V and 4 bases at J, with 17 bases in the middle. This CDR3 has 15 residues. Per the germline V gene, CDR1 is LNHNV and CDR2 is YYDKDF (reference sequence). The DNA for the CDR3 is TGTGCCACCAGCAAAGACCTCGACCTCCCTTACGAGCAGTACGTC. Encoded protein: CATSKDLDLPYEQYV.

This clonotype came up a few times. The CDR3 is CASSGAQPYEQYF. In nucleotides, the CDR3 is TGTGCCAGCAGTGGTGCGCAGCCGTACGAGCAGTACTTC. The chain has TRBV6-1 and TRBJ2-7; D remains unclear. Germline lookup yields CDR1 MNHNS and CDR2 SASEGT. Between the trimmed V and J ends, which lost 4 bases and 4 bases, there was a span of 11 bases. CDR3 length equals 13 residues.

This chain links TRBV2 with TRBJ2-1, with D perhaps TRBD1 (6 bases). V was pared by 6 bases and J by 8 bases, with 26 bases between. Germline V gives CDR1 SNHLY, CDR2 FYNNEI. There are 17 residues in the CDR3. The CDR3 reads CASSEQGGVFALDEQFF. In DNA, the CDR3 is TGTGCCAGCAGCGAACAGGGTGGGGTTTTCGCATTGGATGAGCAGTTCTTC.